This T cell receptor (beta chain) was identified during a study of T cells expressing NK-cell markers. Study context: Repertoire data for TCR beta were derived from sorted T cells (CD3+CD56+NKG2C+, CD3+CD56+NKG2C- and CD3+CD56-NKG2C+). Of eight sequenced donors, seven were HCMV-seropositive and one HCMV-seronegative.

CDR1 and CDR2 from the germline V gene are DFQATT and SNEGSKA (reference sequence). The CDR3 loop spans 13 amino acids. The authors generated TCR beta cDNA through 5'RACE template switching with UMIs. TCRdb re-called the 5' RACE reads and gives one entry per CDR3 protein, without DNA. This table holds about 460,000 distinct CDR3 sequences. The receptor's source is a woman in her fifties or sixties in good health. The rearrangement uses TRBV20-1 and TRBJ2-5. The sample consisted of blood T cells: a sorted CD56 or NKG2C T cell subset, CD4+ or CD8+ T cells, or bulk PBMC T cells (not recorded which). The CDR3 here is CSAPRDAEETQYF.